Here is one T cell receptor beta chain with its context. The CDR3 has 15 residues. V trimming: 7 bases; J trimming: 11 bases; junction bases outside the gene matches: 22. CDR1 is SQVTM and CDR2 is ANQGSEA in the germline V gene. In the source study's methods: Amplification of reference gene primers provided the estimated nucleated cell counts. Assay: immunoSEQ multiplex PCR; the TCRdb copy retains only in-frame clones and omits some. That table supplies the V and J calls and clone size; D and trimming were determined from the DNA. Among 50,000 or so clones listed, more than 75% were seen once. The sample comes from a study of blood T cell repertoires in COVID-19. Study information: The United States, Italy and Spain supplied acute and convalescent COVID-19 samples.

The chain combines TRBV29-1 with TRBJ1-1; 7 bases align to TRBD1. The TCR originated in a middle-aged man with active COVID-19. The sequenced material came from peripheral blood. CDR3 DNA sequence: TGCAGCGCGGCTAGGGACAGTTACCTTCCGGTGGGTGCTTTCTTT. It is translated as CSAARDSYLPVGAFF.